This T cell receptor (beta chain) was captured by sequencing in a study of PD-L1 blockade in urothelial cancer. Study as a whole: Patients began atezolizumab, 1,200 mg intravenously every 3 weeks, in 2014. Median blood clonality was around 0.086, with around 77,000 unique TCRs. Analyses were performed on blood at 3 weeks after treatment start (the second dose) and at 6 weeks.

The study's findings and limits: Better survival was predicted when blood TCR clonality before treatment fell below the median.

Profiling relied on immunoSEQ multiplex PCR, and the TCRdb table lists in-frame clones only, not all of them. The table records about 35,000 clones, 75% to 85% of them present only once. Time point denoted: pretreatment peripheral blood. This CDR3 contains 12 residues. The germline gives CDR1 MNHEY, CDR2 SMNVEV (reference sequence). V was cut by 4 bases and J by 3 bases, with 7 bases left in between. Concerning this clone: Its antigen is undetermined.

The chain joins TRBV27 to TRBJ2-7, with unresolved D. This receptor was taken from a man in his 60s with urothelial cancer. The material sequenced was PBMCs, taken around atezolizumab (anti-PD-L1) treatment. The CDR3 sequence: CASSSNNYEQYF. The CDR3 region has the DNA TGTGCCAGCAGTTCGAACAACTACGAGCAGTACTTC.